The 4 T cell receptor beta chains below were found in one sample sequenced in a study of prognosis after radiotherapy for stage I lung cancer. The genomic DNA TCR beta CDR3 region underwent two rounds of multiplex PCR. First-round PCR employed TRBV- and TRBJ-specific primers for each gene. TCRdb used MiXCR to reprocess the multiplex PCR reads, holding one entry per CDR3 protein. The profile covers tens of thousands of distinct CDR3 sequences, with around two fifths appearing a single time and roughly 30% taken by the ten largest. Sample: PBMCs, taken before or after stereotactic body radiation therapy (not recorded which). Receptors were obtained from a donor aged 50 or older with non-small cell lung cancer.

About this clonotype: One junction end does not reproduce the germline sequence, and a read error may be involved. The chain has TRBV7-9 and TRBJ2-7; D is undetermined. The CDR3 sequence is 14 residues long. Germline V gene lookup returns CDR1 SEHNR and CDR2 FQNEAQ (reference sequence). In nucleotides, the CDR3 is TGTGCCAGCAGCTTAAAAGGCGTAACCTACGAGAAGTACTTC. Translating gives CASSLKGVTYEKYF.

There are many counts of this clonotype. The CDR3 DNA follows: TGCAGTGCTAGAATTAGTGGCAGGGTGGGGGTGGAAGCTTTCTTT. It encodes CSARISGRVGVEAFF. The genes are TRBV20-1 and TRBJ1-1; possibly TRBD1 for D (5 bases). The CDR3 contains 15 residues. V was pared by 2 bases and J by 8 bases, with 21 bases between. Germline V lookup: CDR1 DFQATT, CDR2 SNEGSKA (reference sequence).

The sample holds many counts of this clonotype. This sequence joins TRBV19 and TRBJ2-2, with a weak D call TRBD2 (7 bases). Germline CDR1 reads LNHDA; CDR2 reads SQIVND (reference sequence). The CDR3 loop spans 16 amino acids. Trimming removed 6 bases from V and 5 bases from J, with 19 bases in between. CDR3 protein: CASSPRGGANTGELFF. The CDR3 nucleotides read TGTGCCAGTAGCCCGAGGGGGGGGGCAAATACCGGGGAGCTGTTTTTT.

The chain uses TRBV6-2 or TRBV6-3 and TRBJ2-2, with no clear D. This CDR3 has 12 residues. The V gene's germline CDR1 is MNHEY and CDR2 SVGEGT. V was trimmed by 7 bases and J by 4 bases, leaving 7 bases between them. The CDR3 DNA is TGTGCCAGCACGTGGGGCACCGGGGAGCTGTTTTTT. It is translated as CASTWGTGELFF.